This T cell receptor beta chain was captured by sequencing in a study of cytomegalovirus exposure and HLA in healthy donors. The PCR was carried out with 60 Vbeta primers and 13 Jbeta primers. Profiled with immunoSEQ multiplex PCR; TCRdb holds only in-frame clones, not every one. The table has 200,000 to 300,000 clones, about four fifths seen once; the top ten hold 4.5% to 6%. CDR1 is MGHRA, CDR2 YSYEKL, per germline. The CDR3 is 16 amino acids. The source material was PBMCs. The TCR comes from a woman between 40 and 55 years old in good health and CMV-seropositive. V is TRBV4-1 and J is TRBJ2-5, with 12 bases matching TRBD2. Near its end, the DNA agrees better with TRBJ2-7, so the J call may be wrong. CDR3 in DNA: TGCGCCAGCAGCCAAGGGAGGACTAGCGGGACCTACGAGCAGTACTTC. Amino acids: CASSQGRTSGTYEQYF.